The 11 T cell receptor beta chains presented below share a single source sample, sequenced in a study of T-cell reconstitution after alpha-beta-depleted transplantation in children. Unique molecular identifiers were incorporated into the prepared TCRbeta library. TCRdb re-called the PCR reads with MiXCR, one entry per CDR3 protein. The table lists over 200,000 distinct CDR3 sequences, roughly 8.1% of them singletons. The input for sequencing was PBMCs, mostly from graft donor cells, taken 360 days after TCRalphabeta/CD19-depleted stem cell transplant. These receptors came from a male patient between 2 and 10 years old who had a stem cell transplant for acute myeloid leukemia, so the T cells may come from the graft donor.

The chain recombines TRBV6-6 with TRBJ2-1, with TRBD2 identical over 13 bases. Germline loops: CDR1 MNHNY, CDR2 SVGAGI (reference sequence). The CDR3 contains 13 residues. Trimming at V came to 10 bases and at J to 7 bases, leaving 4 bases not matched to a gene. The chain's CDR3 is CATRLAGGNEQFF. CDR3 DNA: TGTGCCACCAGACTAGCGGGGGGAAATGAGCAGTTCTTC.

The sample holds many counts of this clonotype. The chain recombines TRBV7-2 with TRBJ2-2; D ambiguous. This CDR3 spans 12 amino acids. Germline values: CDR1 SGHTA, CDR2 FQGNSA. The ends were cut back, 5 bases at V and 0 bases at J, with 1 base in the middle. This CDR3 reads CASSPNTGELFF. Here the CDR3 DNA reads TGTGCCAGCAGCCCGAACACCGGGGAGCTGTTTTTT.

The rearrangement uses TRBV29-1 and TRBJ2-7; no firm D call. The CDR3 length is 14 residues. Germline CDR1 and CDR2: SQVTM and ANQGSEA. The V end was cut by 0 bases, the J end by 6 bases, with 15 bases between. This chain's CDR3 is CSVEDQTETSEQYV. CDR3 coding DNA: TGCAGCGTTGAAGATCAAACCGAGACATCCGAGCAGTACGTC.

This clonotype was found many times. V and J are TRBV18 and TRBJ1-1, with D unresolved. CDR1 KGHSH and CDR2 LQKENI come from the germline V gene. V was pared by 3 bases and J by 7 bases, with 12 bases between. CDR3 length: 13 residues. CDR3 protein: CASSPQIELEAFF. CDR3 sequence (DNA): TGTGCCAGCTCACCTCAGATAGAGCTTGAAGCTTTCTTT.

This clonotype showed up many times. This rearrangement joins TRBV5-1 to TRBJ2-1, with 10 bases identical to TRBD2. V was clipped by 4 bases and J by 4 bases; unmatched bases: 5. There are 15 residues in the CDR3. Germline assignment: CDR1 SGHRS and CDR2 YFSETQ. The CDR3 is CASSQGLAEYNEQFF. DNA for the CDR3: TGCGCCAGCAGCCAAGGACTAGCGGAGTACAATGAGCAGTTCTTC.

This chain joins TRBV3-1 and TRBJ2-5, with 8 nucleotides matching TRBD2. Germline CDR1 and CDR2: LGHDT and YNNKEL (reference sequence). The CDR3 runs 14 residues. With 3 bases clipped from V and 4 bases from J, the junction kept 4 bases outside the gene matches. The CDR3 sequence is CASSHSGSGETQYF. CDR3 bases: TGTGCCAGCAGCCACAGCGGGAGTGGAGAGACCCAGTACTTC.

This clonotype occurred a few times. In nucleotides, the CDR3 is TGTGCCAGCAGCAAAGGAGACCAGGACAAAGGATCTGGGGCCAACGTCCTGACTTTC. Translated: CASSKGDQDKGSGANVLTF. The chain employs TRBV21-1 and TRBJ2-6; whether TRBD1, the table's D call, matches the DNA was not checked. TRBV21-1 is a pseudogene locus. The CDR3 contains 19 residues.

The sample holds a few counts of this clonotype. The chain links TRBV4-3 to TRBJ1-2; D unclear. This CDR3 is 16 amino acids long. The germline V gene has CDR1 LGHNA and CDR2 YSLEER. V was clipped by 1 base and J by 3 bases, with 15 bases between them. CDR3 amino acids: CASSQATSQRHYGYTF. The DNA of the CDR3 is TGCGCCAGCAGCCAAGCTACGTCCCAAAGACACTATGGCTACACCTTC.

The chain carries TRBV9 and TRBJ1-6, with D perhaps matching TRBD1 (6 bases). CDR3 length: 15 residues. V lost 3 bases and J lost 8, with 15 bases in between. Germline CDR1 SGDLS, CDR2 YYNGEE. The DNA for the CDR3 is TGTGCCAGCAGCGAGAGAGGGGGACTGGATTCACCCCTCCACTTT. Residues: CASSERGGLDSPLHF. Looking up the rest from reference TRBV9 and TRBJ1-6 gives the full variable domain: DSGVTQTPKHLITATGQRVTLRCSPRSGDLSVYWYQQSLDQGLQFLIQYYNGEERAKGNILERFSAQQFPDLHSELNLSSLELGDSALYFCASSERGGLDSPLHFGNGTRLTVT.

The genes are TRBV12-3 or TRBV12-4 and TRBJ2-1; 8 bases line up with TRBD1. CDR3 length: 14 amino acids. Trimming took 6 bases from V and 6 from J; bases not matched to a gene: 7. CDR3 loop: CASRRGQELNEQFF. The CDR3 DNA reads as TGTGCCAGCAGAAGGGGACAGGAACTCAATGAGCAGTTCTTC.

This clonotype was detected ten times or more. The chain employs TRBV30 and TRBJ2-1; D perhaps matches TRBD1 (6 bases). V dropped 3 bases and J dropped 6 bases, with 9 bases sitting between them. The CDR3 loop spans 12 amino acids. The V gene's germline CDR1 is GTSNPN and CDR2 SVGIG (reference sequence). The CDR3 DNA follows: TGTGCCTGGAGGGGGGCCCGCAATGAGCAGTTCTTC. The encoded protein is CAWRGARNEQFF.